This TCR beta chain was documented in a study of shared clonotypes between healthy human individuals (dated by TCRdb to 2018 to 2021). Describing the broader study: The cohort comprised two women and a few men aged 18 to 49 years. For each donor, three plates each were used for CD4 naive and CD4 memory, two plates were used for CD8 naive, and one plate was used for CD8 memory. Blood TCR repertoires of five healthy adults were deeply sequenced to estimate repertoire size and the extent of clonotype sharing between individuals. To increase sequencing depth and limit assay-specific biases, TCR repertoire library preparation and sequencing were carried out by different laboratories using diverse techniques. Per donor, leukapheresis produced somewhere between about 0.94 and 9.5 billion PBMCs.

Ten or more counts support this clone. This clone's antigen is unknown. It has no much larger one-base neighbor in the sample; base qualities were not kept. Using the deep immunoSEQ assay, TCR CDR3 regions were amplified from genomic DNA by multiplex PCR. Genomic DNA extracted from each cell subset was distributed evenly over all wells of several immunoSEQ 96-well plates, and each plate served as one replicate. For sorted subsets, each replicate PCR was loaded with roughly 0.2 ug genomic DNA, equivalent to 25,000 to 35,000 T cell genomes. Purified libraries were measured with a Qubit 3.0 fluorometer, size-checked on a Bioanalyzer 2100, and measured again with the KAPA Library Quantification kit. Every immunoSEQ 96-well plate was sequenced on a separate single-read 150-cycle Illumina NextSeq 550 flow cell. The original methods were these. Because only junctional sequences without quality scores were contained in the immunoSEQ output, filtering matching that applied to full-length reads could not be performed. To assign V/J genes and CDR3, sequences were annotated using PyIR, a Python wrapper for IgBLAST v1.9, with IMGT germline references. Reads with weak V/J assignments (E-value above 1e-6), missing CDR3, stop codons, out-of-frame junctions, or ambiguous translated residues were removed. V3J clonotypes were defined as sequences sharing the same inferred V gene, J gene, and CDR3 amino acid sequence. Percentage overlap between repertoires was calculated by dividing the number of shared unique clonotypes by the size of the smaller repertoire. Three approaches were used to assess repertoire richness: RTK rarefaction, the Chao1 estimator, and Recon v2.1 estimates of unobserved clonotypes. Generation probabilities were computed with OLGA for all TCRbeta clonotypes obtained by the gDNA method from a few donors. As stored in TCRdb, this immuneACCESS dataset retains in-frame rearrangements with V and J assigned. A fraction of the clones does not appear; measured against another copy, unresolved V genes explain less than half of the discrepancy, and the remainder lacks a known reason. V and J calls and clone size are copied from that table; D and trimming were computed from the DNA. Across this sample there are some 89,000 clones, with about 68% seen only once. Together, the top ten hold roughly 43% of the sample.

Between the V and J ends, shortened by 5 bases and 3 bases respectively, the junction contains 15 bases. As encoded in the germline V gene (reference sequence), CDR1 is SEHNR while CDR2 is FQNEAQ. The CDR3 sequence holds 15 residues, the cysteine and phenylalanine included. Solely the CDR3 DNA is kept, with 45 bases framed from the first base. The investigation overall reported the following: Pairwise subsampling led to the expectation that sequencing depth would affect the degree of clonotype sharing among donors. The small number of donors limited the genetic and exposure-history diversity represented. Rarefaction of sorted-subset datasets indicated incomplete sequencing despite the large sequencing depth. Sharing across several donors was observed for about 4.8% of naive CD4, over 3% of naive CD8, 2% to 2.5% of memory CD4, and around 0.42% of memory CD8 clonotypes. Clonotypes shared by all four sorted-subset donors showed higher generation probabilities than non-shared clonotypes. Only blood was sampled, and tissue TCR repertoires likely differ from those in blood. Naive subsets generally had larger estimated clonotype richness than memory subsets did.

Healthy HIV-negative adults with no recently reported acute infections or vaccinations were included as donors. Only Caucasian adults living in Nashville, Tennessee, USA were represented among the donors. The CD8 memory samples were a combination of magnetically selected CD45RO+ cells and CCR7-negative CD45RA+ effector memory (TemRA) cells. Blood was collected by leukapheresis, and PBMCs were isolated by Ficoll-Histopaque density gradient centrifugation and then cryopreserved in liquid nitrogen vapor phase. Analytical flow cytometry was used to check the purity and quantity of every magnetically sorted T cell population. Each sorted fraction had its genomic DNA isolated and then quantified by UV absorbance on a Nanodrop 2000c.

Sequenced sample: memory CD8+ T cells sorted from blood. This sample's cell subset or site label indicates: CD45RO+ cells pooled with CCR7-negative TemRA cells. The chain is made from TRBV7-9 and TRBJ2-3; TRBD2 is a possible D gene, resting on 5 matching bases. This clonotype was obtained from a man aged 30 to 39 in good health. The CDR3 reads as follows: CASSLVESGTDTQYF. DNA sequence: TGTGCCAGCAGCCTAGTCGAGTCGGGAACAGATACGCAGTATTTT. Joined to the reference TRBV7-9 and TRBJ2-3 proteins, this CDR3 gives the full variable domain: DTGVSQNPRHKITKRGQNVTFRCDPISEHNRLYWYRQTLGQGPEFLTYFQNEAQLEKSRLLSDRFSAERPKGSFSTLEIQRTEQGDSAMYLCASSLVESGTDTQYFGPGTRLTVL.